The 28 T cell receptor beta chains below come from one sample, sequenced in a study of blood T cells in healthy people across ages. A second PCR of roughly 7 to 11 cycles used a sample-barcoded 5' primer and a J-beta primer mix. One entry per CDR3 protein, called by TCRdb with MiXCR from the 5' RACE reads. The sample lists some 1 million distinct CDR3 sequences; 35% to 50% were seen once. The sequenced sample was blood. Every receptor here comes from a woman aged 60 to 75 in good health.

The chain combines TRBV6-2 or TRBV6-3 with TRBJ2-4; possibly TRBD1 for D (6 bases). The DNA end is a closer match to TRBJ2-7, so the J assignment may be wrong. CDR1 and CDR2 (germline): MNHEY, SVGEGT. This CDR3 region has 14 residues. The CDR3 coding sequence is TGTGCCAGCAGCATGATCAGGGGAGCAGGCGAGCAGTACTTC. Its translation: CASSMIRGAGEQYF.

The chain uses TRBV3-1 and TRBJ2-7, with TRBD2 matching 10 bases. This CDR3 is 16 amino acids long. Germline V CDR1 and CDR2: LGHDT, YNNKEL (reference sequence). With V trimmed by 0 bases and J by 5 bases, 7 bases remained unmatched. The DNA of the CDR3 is TGTGCCAGCAGCCAAGATTGGCTAGCGGGAGTAAACGAGCAGTACTTC. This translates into CASSQDWLAGVNEQYF.

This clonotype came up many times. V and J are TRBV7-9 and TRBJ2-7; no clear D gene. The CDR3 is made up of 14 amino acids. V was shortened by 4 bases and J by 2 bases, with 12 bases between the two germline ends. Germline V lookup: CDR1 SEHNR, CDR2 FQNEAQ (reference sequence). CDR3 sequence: CASSSRRPTYEQYF. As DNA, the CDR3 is TGTGCCAGCAGCTCCCGTCGACCCACCTACGAGCAGTACTTC.

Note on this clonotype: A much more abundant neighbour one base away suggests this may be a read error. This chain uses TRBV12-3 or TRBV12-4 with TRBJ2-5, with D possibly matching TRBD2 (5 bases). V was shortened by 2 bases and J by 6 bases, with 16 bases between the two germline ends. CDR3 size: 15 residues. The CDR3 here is CASSLKVGAVKTQYF. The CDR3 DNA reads TGTGCCAGCAGTTTAAAGGTGGGAGCGGTGAAGACCCAGTACTTC.

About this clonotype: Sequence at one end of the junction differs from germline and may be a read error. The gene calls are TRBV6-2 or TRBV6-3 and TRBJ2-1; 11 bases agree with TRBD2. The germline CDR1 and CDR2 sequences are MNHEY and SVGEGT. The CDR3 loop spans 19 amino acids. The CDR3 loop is CASSYGGSSGRSSYDEQFF. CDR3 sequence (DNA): TGTGCCAGCAGTTACGGGGGCTCTAGCGGGAGGAGCTCCTACGATGAGCAGTTCTTC.

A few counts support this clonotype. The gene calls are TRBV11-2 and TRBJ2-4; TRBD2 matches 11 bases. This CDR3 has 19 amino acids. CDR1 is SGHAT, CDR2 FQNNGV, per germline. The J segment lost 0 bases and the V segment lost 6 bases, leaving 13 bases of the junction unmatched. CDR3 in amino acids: CASREPPTSGTIAKNIQYF. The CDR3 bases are TGTGCCAGCAGAGAACCTCCGACTAGCGGGACAATAGCCAAAAACATTCAGTACTTC.

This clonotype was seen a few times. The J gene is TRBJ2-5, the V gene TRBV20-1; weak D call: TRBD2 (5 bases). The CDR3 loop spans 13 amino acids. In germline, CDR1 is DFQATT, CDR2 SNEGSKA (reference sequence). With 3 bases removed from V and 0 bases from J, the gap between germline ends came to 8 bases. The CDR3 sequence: CSARGEYQETQYF. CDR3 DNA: TGCAGTGCTAGGGGAGAGTACCAAGAGACCCAGTACTTC.

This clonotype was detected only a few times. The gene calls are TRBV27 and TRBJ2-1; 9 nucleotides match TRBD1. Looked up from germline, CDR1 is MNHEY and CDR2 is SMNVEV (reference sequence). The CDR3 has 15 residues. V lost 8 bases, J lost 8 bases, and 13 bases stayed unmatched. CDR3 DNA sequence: TGTGCCAGCTTATTTGGCAGTACAGGGGGCGATGAGCAGTTCTTC. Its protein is CASLFGSTGGDEQFF.

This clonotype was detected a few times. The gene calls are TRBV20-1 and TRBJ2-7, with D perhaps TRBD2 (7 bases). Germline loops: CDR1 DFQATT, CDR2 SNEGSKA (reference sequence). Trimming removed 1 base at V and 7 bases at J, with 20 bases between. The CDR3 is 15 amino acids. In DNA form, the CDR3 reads TGCAGTGCTAGAGTCCCGACGGGGGGCCTAGGAGAGCAGTACTTC. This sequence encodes CSARVPTGGLGEQYF.

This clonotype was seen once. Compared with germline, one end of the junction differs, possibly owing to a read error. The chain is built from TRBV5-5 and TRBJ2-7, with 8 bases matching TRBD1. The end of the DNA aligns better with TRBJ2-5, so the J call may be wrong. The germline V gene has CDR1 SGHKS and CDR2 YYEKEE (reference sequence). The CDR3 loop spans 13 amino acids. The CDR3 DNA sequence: TGTGTCAGCAGCTTGGGACAGGTCGAGACCCAGTACTTC. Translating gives CVSSLGQVETQYF.

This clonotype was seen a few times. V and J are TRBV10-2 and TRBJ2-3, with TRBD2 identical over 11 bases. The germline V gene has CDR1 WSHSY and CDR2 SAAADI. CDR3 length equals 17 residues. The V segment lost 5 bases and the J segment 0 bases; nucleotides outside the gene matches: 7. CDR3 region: CASSQLAGVTSTDTQYF. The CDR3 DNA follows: TGCGCCAGCAGTCAACTAGCGGGGGTTACTAGCACAGATACGCAGTATTTT.

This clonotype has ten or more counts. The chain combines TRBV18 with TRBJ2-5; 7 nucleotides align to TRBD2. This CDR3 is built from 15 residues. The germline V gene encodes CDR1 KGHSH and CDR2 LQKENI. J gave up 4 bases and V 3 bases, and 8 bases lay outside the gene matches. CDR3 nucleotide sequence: TGTGCCAGCTCACCGACTAGCAATTTTGCAGAGACCCAGTACTTC. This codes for CASSPTSNFAETQYF.

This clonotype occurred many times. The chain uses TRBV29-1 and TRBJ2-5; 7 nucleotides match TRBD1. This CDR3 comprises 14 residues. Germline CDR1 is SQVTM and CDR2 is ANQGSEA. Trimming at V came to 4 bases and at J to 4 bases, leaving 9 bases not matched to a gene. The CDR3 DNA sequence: TGCAGCGTTGGAGACAGGGTGGGATCAGAGACCCAGTACTTC. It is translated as CSVGDRVGSETQYF.

This chain's CDR3 is CASSLSTGRTVGIYEQYF. The CDR3 DNA is TGTGCCAGCAGCTTAAGTACGGGTCGGACAGTCGGAATTTACGAGCAGTACTTC. The chain recombines TRBV7-8 with TRBJ2-7; D possibly corresponds to TRBD1 (6 bases). The CDR3 contains 18 residues. Looked up from germline, CDR1 is SGHVS and CDR2 is FQNEAQ. Trimming left V 2 bases short and J 4 bases short, with 24 bases between.

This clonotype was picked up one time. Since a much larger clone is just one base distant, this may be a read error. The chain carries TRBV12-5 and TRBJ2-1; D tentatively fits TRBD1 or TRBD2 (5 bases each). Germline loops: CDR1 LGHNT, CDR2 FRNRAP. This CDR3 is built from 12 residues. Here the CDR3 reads CASGLALGERFF. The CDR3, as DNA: TGTGCTAGTGGTTTGGCCCTGGGGGAGCGGTTCTTC.

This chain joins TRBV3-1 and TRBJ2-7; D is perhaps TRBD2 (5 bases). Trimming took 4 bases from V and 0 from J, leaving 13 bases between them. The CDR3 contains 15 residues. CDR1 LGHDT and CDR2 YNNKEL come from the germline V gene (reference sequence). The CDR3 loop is CASSPRQRSSYEQYF. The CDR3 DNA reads TGTGCCAGCAGCCCGCGTCAGCGGAGCTCCTACGAGCAGTACTTC.

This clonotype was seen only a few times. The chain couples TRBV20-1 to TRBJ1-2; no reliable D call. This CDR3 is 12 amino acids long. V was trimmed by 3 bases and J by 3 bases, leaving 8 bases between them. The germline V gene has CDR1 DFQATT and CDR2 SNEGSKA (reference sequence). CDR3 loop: CSARATYYGYTF. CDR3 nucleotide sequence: TGCAGTGCTAGGGCCACATACTATGGCTACACCTTC.

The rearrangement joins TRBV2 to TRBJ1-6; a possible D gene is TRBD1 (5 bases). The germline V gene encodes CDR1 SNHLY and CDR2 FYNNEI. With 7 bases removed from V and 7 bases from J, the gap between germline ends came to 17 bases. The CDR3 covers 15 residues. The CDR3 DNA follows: TGTGCCAGCATGGGAGGGACCGAGGGGAATTCACCCCTCCACTTT. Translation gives CASMGGTEGNSPLHF. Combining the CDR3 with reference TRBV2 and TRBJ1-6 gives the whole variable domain EPEVTQTPSHQVTQMGQEVILRCVPISNHLYFYWYRQILGQKVEFLVSFYNNEISEKSEIFDDQFSVERPDGSNFTLKIRSTKLEDSAMYFCASMGGTEGNSPLHFGNGTRLTVT.

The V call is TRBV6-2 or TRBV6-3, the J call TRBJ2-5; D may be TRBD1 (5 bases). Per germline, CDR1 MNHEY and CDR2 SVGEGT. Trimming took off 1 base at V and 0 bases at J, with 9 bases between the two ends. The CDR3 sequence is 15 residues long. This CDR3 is CASSYFRADQETQYF. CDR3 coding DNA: TGTGCCAGCAGTTACTTCAGGGCCGACCAAGAGACCCAGTACTTC.

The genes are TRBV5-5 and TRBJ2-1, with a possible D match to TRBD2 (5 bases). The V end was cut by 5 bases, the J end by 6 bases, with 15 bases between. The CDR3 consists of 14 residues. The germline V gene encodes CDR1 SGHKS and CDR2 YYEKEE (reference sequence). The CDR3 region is CASRDGLLLNEQFF. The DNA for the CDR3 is TGTGCCAGCAGAGACGGACTGCTACTCAATGAGCAGTTCTTC.

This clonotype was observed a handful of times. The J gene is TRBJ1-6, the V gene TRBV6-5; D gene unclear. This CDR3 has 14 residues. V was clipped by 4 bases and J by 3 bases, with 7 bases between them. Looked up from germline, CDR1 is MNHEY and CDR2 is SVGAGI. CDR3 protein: CASSLLIYNSPLHF. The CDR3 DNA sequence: TGTGCCAGCAGTTTGCTGATCTATAATTCACCCCTCCACTTT.

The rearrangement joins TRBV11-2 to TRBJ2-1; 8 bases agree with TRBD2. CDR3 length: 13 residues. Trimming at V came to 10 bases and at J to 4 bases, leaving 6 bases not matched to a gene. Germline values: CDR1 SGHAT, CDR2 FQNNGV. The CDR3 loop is CATTGGGYNEQFF. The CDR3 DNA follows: TGTGCCACCACGGGAGGGGGGTACAATGAGCAGTTCTTC.

This chain's CDR3 is CASSQDFTEAFF. The CDR3 DNA reads as TGTGCCAGCAGCCAAGATTTCACTGAAGCTTTCTTT. The rearrangement links TRBV4-2 to TRBJ1-1; no definite D call. V lost 0 bases to trimming and J lost 4 bases, with 3 bases between them. Germline-derived CDR1 and CDR2 are LGHNA and YNFKEQ. The CDR3 has 12 amino acids.

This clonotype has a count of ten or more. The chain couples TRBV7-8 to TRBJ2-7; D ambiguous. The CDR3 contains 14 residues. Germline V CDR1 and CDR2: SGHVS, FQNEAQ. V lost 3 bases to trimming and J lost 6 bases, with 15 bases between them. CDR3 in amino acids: CASSFPDGPGEQYF. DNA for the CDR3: TGTGCCAGCAGCTTCCCGGATGGGCCGGGCGAGCAGTACTTC.

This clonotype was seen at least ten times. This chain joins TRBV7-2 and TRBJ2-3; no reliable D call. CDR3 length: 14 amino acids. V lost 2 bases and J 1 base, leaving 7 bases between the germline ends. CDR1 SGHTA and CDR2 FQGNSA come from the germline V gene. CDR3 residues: CASSLTVRTDTQYF. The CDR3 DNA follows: TGTGCCAGCAGCTTAACCGTGCGCACAGATACGCAGTATTTT.

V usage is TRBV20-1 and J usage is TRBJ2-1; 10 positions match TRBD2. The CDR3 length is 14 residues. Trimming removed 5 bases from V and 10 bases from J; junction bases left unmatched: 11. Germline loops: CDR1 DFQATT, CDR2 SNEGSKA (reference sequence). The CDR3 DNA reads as TGCAGTGCTCTGGGGCTAGCGGGAGTTTTAGAGCAGTTCTTC. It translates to CSALGLAGVLEQFF.

The CDR3 sequence: CASSGERVYEQYF. CDR3 nucleotides: TGCGCCAGCAGCGGAGAACGGGTCTACGAGCAGTACTTC. V gene TRBV5-1 combines with J gene TRBJ2-7; D is unclear. V shed 4 bases and J shed 3 bases, with 11 bases lying between them. Looked up from germline, CDR1 is SGHRS and CDR2 is YFSETQ. The CDR3 spans 13 residues.

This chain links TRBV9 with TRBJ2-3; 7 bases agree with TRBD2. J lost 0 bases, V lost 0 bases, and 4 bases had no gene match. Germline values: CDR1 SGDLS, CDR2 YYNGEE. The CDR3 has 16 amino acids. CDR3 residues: CASSVGTSVSTDTQYF. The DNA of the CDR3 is TGTGCCAGCAGCGTAGGCACTAGCGTTAGCACAGATACGCAGTATTTT.